What follows is one T cell receptor beta chain and its context. Its antigen is not known. The assay was immunoSEQ multiplex PCR, and TCRdb's table has in-frame clones only and misses some. The sample has some 190,000 clones, 86% seen once. The sample is drawn from a study of cytomegalovirus exposure and HLA in healthy donors. Study details: The same platform as the roughly 670 first-cohort repertoires was used for the 90 to 150 validation repertoires, a later analysis reported.

Study-level points and caveats: The classifier reportedly diagnosed cytomegalovirus status with high sensitivity and specificity. Rare TCR sequences predominated, though certain public TCRs were found in many donors.

The TCR sequence derives from a woman between 18 and 29 years old in good health and CMV-seronegative. Sequenced material: PBMCs.

CDR3 protein: CSVEAGQGYTF. DNA of the CDR3: TGCAGCGTTGAAGCAGGGCAGGGCTACACCTTC. This chain connects TRBV29-1 to TRBJ1-2; possible D gene TRBD1, 5 bases. The CDR3 has 11 residues. Trimming took 1 base from V and 8 from J, leaving 8 bases between them. Germline V CDR1 and CDR2: SQVTM, ANQGSEA.